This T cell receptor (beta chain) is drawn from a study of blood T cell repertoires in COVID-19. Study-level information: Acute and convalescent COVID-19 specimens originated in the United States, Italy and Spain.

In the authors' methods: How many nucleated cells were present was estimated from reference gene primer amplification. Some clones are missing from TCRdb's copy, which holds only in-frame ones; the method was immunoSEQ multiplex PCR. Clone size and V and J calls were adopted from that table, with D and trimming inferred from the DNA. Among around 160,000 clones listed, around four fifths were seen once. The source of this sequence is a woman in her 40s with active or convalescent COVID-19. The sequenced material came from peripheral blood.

DNA of the CDR3: TGCAGCGTTGTAGGCGGCACTGAAGCTTTCTTT. This sequence encodes CSVVGGTEAFF. The rearrangement links TRBV29-1 to TRBJ1-1; D remains unclear. V was trimmed by 4 bases and J by 4 bases, leaving 7 bases between them. The CDR3 totals 11 residues. CDR1 and CDR2 (germline): SQVTM, ANQGSEA. The full variable domain, its missing parts supplied by reference TRBV29-1 and TRBJ1-1, is SAVISQKPSRDICQRGTSLTIQCQVDSQVTMMFWYRQQPGQSLTLIATANQGSEATYESGFVIDKFPISRPNLTFSTLTVSNMSPEDSSIYLCSVVGGTEAFFGQGTRLTVV.